This T cell receptor (beta chain) was profiled in a study of Ad26.COV2.S vaccination and SARS-CoV-2 variants. Study conclusions and caveats: Comparability of non-spike TCR breadth was observed across vaccine and placebo recipients.

The V and J ends lost 5 bases and 3 bases respectively, with 10 bases between them. Germline-derived CDR1 and CDR2 are PRHDT and FYEKMQ (reference sequence). This CDR3 has 13 residues. This clone was picked up one time. The antigen is undetermined. Treatment reported: some 19 received Ad26.COV2.S at low or high dose, single or two shots; roughly five received placebo; per-sample allocation not given. Sampling occurred on day 63 after the first vaccine or placebo injection. Spike of the Wuhan-strain SARS-CoV-2 was expressed by an Ad26 vector, which formed the vaccine. Using immunoSEQ multiplex PCR, the repertoire was profiled, and TCRdb retains in-frame clones only, with some absent. This table has about 350,000 clones, roughly 91% appearing once.

This TCR was sampled from a person aged 18-65 years who received the Ad26.COV2.S COVID-19 vaccine or a placebo. This specimen consisted of peripheral blood, obtained in a trial of Ad26.COV2.S vaccine versus placebo. The chain uses TRBV13 and TRBJ2-5; D is ambiguous. The CDR3 sequence is CASSDHRKETQYF. In nucleotides, the CDR3 is TGTGCCAGCAGCGACCACAGAAAAGAGACCCAGTACTTC.